This T cell receptor beta chain is from a study of Graves' ophthalmopathy and Graves' hyperthyroidism. This clonotype was observed at least ten times. The CDR3 sequence is 16 residues long. Germline V gene sequence: CDR1 MDHEN, CDR2 SYDVKM. V trimming: 7 bases; J trimming: 4 bases; junction bases outside the gene matches: 12. The TCR beta CDR3 regions underwent amplification from RNA transcripts. First-round RT-PCR employed HTBI primers, with a second-round multiplex PCR after it. TCRdb ran MiXCR on the multiplex PCR reads and lists one entry per CDR3 protein. The sample consists of some 160,000 distinct CDR3 sequences, 39% of them appearing once.

The clonotype originates from a man aged 25-45 years with Graves' ophthalmopathy. The chain is built from TRBV28 and TRBJ1-5; 8 bases agree with TRBD1. Material for sequencing was peripheral blood. The CDR3 spells CASTPRQGLGNQPQHF. The CDR3 nucleotides read TGTGCCAGCACCCCCCGACAGGGGCTTGGAAATCAGCCCCAGCATTTT. The full variable domain, its missing parts supplied by reference TRBV28 and TRBJ1-5, is DVKVTQSSRYLVKRTGEKVFLECVQDMDHENMFWYRQDPGLGLRLIYFSYDVKMKEKGDIPEGYSVSREKKERFSLILESASTNQTSMYLCASTPRQGLGNQPQHFGDGTRLSIL.